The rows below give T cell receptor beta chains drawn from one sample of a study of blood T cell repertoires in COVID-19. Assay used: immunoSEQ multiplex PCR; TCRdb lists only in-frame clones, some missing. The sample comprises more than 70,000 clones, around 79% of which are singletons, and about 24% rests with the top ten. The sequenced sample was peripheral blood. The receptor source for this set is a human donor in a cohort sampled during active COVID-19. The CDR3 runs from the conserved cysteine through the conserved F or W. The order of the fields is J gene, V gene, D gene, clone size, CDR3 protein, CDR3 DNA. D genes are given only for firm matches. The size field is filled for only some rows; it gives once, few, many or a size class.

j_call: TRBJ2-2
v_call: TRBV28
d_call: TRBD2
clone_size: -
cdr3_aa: CASSSTSVGELFF
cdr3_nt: TGTGCCAGCAGTTCCACTAGCGTCGGGGAGCTGTTTTTT

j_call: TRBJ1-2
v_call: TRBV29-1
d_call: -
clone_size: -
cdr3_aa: CSVGAQAYGYTF
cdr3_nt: TGCAGCGTTGGAGCGCAAGCGTATGGCTACACCTTC

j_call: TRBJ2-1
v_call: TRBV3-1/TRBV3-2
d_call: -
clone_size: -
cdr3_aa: CASSQEIGGDNEQFF
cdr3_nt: TGTGCCAGCAGCCAGGAAATAGGCGGTGACAATGAGCAGTTCTTC

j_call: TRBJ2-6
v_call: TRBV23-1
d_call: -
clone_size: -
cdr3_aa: CASSLRGPGANVLTF
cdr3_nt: TGCGCCAGCAGTCTCAGGGGTCCCGGGGCCAACGTCCTGACTTTC

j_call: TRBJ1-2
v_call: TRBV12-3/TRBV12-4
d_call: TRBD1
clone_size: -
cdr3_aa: CASSAQGIYGYTF
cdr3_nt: TGTGCCAGCAGTGCACAGGGGATCTATGGCTACACCTTC

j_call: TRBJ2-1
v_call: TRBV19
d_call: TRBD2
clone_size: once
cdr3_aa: CASTSSGLNNEQFF
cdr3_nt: TGTGCCAGTACAAGTAGCGGGTTGAACAATGAGCAGTTCTTC

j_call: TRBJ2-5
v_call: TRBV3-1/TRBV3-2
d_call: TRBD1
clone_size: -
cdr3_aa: CASSPYIGQGRGETQYF
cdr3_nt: TGTGCCAGCAGCCCCTACATAGGACAGGGACGAGGTGAGACCCAGTACTTC

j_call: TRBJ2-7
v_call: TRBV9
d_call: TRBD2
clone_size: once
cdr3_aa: CASSVEGGRAYEQYF
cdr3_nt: TGTGCCAGCAGCGTAGAAGGCGGGAGGGCCTACGAGCAGTACTTC

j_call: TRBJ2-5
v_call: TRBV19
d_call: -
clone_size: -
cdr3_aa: CASSRTGHFSQETQYF
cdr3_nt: TGTGCCAGTAGCCGCACGGGACACTTTTCCCAAGAGACCCAGTACTTC

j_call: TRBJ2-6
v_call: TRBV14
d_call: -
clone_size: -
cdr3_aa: CASSQDRWGRITGANVLTF
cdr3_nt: TGTGCCAGCAGCCAAGATCGCTGGGGGCGGATTACTGGGGCCAACGTCCTGACTTTC

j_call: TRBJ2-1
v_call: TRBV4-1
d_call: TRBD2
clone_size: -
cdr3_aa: CASSRFLAGGPYEQFF
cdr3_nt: TGCGCCAGCAGCCGATTTCTAGCGGGAGGCCCCTATGAGCAGTTCTTC

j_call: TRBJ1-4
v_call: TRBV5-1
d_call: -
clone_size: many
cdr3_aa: CASSYTPASEKLFF
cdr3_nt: TGCGCCAGCAGCTACACCCCAGCGTCTGAAAAACTGTTTTTT

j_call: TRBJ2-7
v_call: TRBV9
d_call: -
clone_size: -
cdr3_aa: CASSVEAEGSYEQYF
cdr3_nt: TGTGCCAGCAGCGTAGAAGCGGAGGGATCCTACGAGCAGTACTTC

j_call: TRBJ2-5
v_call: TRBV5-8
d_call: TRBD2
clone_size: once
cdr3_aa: CASSFRLSGRETQYF
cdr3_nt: TGTGCCAGCAGCTTCAGGCTAAGCGGGAGAGAGACCCAGTACTTC

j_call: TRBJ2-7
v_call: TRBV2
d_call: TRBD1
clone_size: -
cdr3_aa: CASMMLPGQETYEQYF
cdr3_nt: TGTGCCAGCATGATGCTCCCGGGACAGGAGACCTACGAGCAGTACTTC

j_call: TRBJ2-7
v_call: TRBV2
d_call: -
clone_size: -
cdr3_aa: CASSLDTTYEQYF
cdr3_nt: TGTGCCAGCAGCCTTGACACAACCTACGAGCAGTACTTC

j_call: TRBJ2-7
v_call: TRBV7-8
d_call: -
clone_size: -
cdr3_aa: CASSLEVAEGSYEQYF
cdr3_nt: TGTGCCAGCAGCTTAGAGGTAGCGGAGGGCTCCTACGAGCAGTACTTC

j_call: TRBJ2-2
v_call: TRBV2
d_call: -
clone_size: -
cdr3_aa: CASSLGRTNTGELFF
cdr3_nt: TGTGCCAGCAGCCTGGGGCGCACGAACACCGGGGAGCTGTTTTTT

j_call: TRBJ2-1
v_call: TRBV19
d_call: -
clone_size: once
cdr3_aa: CASSILGGSGHEQFF
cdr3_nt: TGTGCCAGTAGTATATTAGGCGGGTCTGGCCATGAGCAGTTCTTC

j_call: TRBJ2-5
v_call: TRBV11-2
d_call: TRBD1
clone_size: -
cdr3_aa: CASSFPPDREETQYF
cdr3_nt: TGTGCCAGCAGCTTCCCTCCCGACAGGGAGGAGACCCAGTACTTC

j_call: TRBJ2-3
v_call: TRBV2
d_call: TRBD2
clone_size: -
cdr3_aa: CASSVPTGGITDTQYF
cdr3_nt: TGTGCCAGCAGCGTCCCTACGGGGGGAATCACAGATACGCAGTATTTT

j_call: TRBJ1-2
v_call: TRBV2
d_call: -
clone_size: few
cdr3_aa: CASRATGGYGYTF
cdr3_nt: TGTGCCAGCAGGGCCACCGGCGGTTATGGCTACACCTTC

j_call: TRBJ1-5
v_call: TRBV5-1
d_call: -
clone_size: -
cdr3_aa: CASSLDGATNQPQHF
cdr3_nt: TGCGCCAGCAGCTTGGATGGGGCCACCAATCAGCCCCAGCATTTT

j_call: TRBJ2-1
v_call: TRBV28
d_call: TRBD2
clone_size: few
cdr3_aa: CASSFISLRLAKGEQFF
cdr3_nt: TGTGCCAGCAGTTTCATTTCCCTGCGACTAGCGAAGGGTGAGCAGTTCTTC

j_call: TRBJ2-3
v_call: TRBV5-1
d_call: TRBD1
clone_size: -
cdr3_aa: CASSSDRGFTDTQYF
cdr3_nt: TGCGCCAGCAGCTCGGACAGGGGGTTCACAGATACGCAGTATTTT

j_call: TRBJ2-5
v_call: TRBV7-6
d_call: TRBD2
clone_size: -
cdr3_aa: CASSRASGRGETQYF
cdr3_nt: TGTGCCAGCAGTCGGGCTAGCGGGAGAGGAGAGACCCAGTACTTC

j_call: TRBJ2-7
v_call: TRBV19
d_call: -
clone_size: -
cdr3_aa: CASSMQRDYEQYF
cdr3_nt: TGTGCCAGTAGTATGCAGAGGGACTACGAGCAGTACTTC

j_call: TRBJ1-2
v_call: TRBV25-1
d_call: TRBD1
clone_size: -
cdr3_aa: CASSATRDRVYGDYGYTF
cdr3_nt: TGTGCCAGCAGTGCCACCCGGGACAGGGTGTACGGGGACTATGGCTACACCTTC

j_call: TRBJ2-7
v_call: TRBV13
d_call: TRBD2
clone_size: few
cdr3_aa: CASSLGSGRYEQYF
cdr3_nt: TGTGCCAGCAGCTTAGGTAGCGGGAGATACGAGCAGTACTTC